Below, 12 T cell receptor beta chains from the same sample are listed, as sequenced in a study of T cell responses to AZD1222 COVID-19 vaccine. Sequencing used immunoSEQ multiplex PCR; TCRdb keeps in-frame clones, though not all of them. Of 110,000 to 150,000 clones listed, about 90% are singletons. Material: peripheral blood, obtained 28 days after the second AZD1222 dose. These receptors came from an adult who received the AZD1222 COVID-19 vaccine.

Turning to this clone: Other nucleotide sequences from this sample produce the same CDR3. V and J are TRBV28 and TRBJ1-2; possibly TRBD1 for D (6 bases). In germline, CDR1 is MDHEN, CDR2 SYDVKM. The V end was cut by 2 bases, the J end by 3 bases, with 10 bases between. This CDR3 has 14 amino acids. The CDR3 region is CASSLPQGYYGYTF. In DNA, the CDR3 is TGTGCCAGCAGTTTACCACAGGGATACTATGGCTACACCTTC.

This clone appeared a single time. This chain uses TRBV19 with TRBJ2-5, with 9 bases that match TRBD2. The CDR3 totals 16 residues. Germline CDR1 and CDR2: LNHDA and SQIVND (reference sequence). V gave up 6 bases and J gave up 3 bases; unmatched junction bases: 11. DNA for the CDR3: TGTGCCAGTAGCGACCCCAGTAGCGGGAGAGAAGAGACCCAGTACTTC. This translates into CASSDPSSGREETQYF.

V usage is TRBV7-9 and J usage is TRBJ1-1; a weak D match, TRBD1 (5 bases). The CDR3 length is 14 residues. The V gene's germline CDR1 is SEHNR and CDR2 FQNEAQ (reference sequence). V lost 5 bases to trimming and J lost 1 base, with 11 bases between them. The CDR3 bases are TGTGCCAGCAGCCCGACAGTAGAGAACACTGAAGCTTTCTTT. The encoded protein is CASSPTVENTEAFF.

This chain uses TRBV28 with TRBJ1-2; D is unclear. The germline V gene encodes CDR1 MDHEN and CDR2 SYDVKM. The CDR3 loop spans 11 amino acids. CDR3 nucleotide sequence: TGTGGGGCTCTCTCTAACTATGGCTACACCTTC. Translating gives CGALSNYGYTF.

V is TRBV7-9 and J is TRBJ2-1, with TRBD2 matching over 7 bases. Losses at the gene ends were 1 base for V and 4 bases for J; bases not matched to a gene: 4. Per the germline V gene, CDR1 is SEHNR and CDR2 is FQNEAQ (reference sequence). The CDR3 length is 15 residues. The CDR3: CASSLGTRMYNEQFF. The CDR3 DNA reads TGTGCCAGCAGCTTAGGGACTAGAATGTACAATGAGCAGTTCTTC. Using reference TRBV7-9 and TRBJ2-1 for the parts outside the CDR3, the full variable domain is DTGVSQNPRHKITKRGQNVTFRCDPISEHNRLYWYRQTLGQGPEFLTYFQNEAQLEKSRLLSDRFSAERPKGSFSTLEIQRTEQGDSAMYLCASSLGTRMYNEQFFGPGTRLTVL.

The V call is TRBV11-3, the J call TRBJ2-3, with D unresolved. Trimming pared 0 bases from V and 5 bases from J, leaving 3 bases between. CDR3 length equals 12 residues. The germline CDR1 and CDR2 sequences are SGHNT and YENEEA. The CDR3: CASSLDGDTQYF. CDR3 nucleotides: TGTGCCAGCAGCTTAGACGGAGATACGCAGTATTTT.

V gene TRBV7-2 combines with J gene TRBJ2-5, with D maybe TRBD1 (6 bases). The CDR3 length is 15 residues. The germline V gene has CDR1 SGHTA and CDR2 FQGNSA. V lost 5 bases, J lost 9 bases, and 22 bases lay in between. The CDR3 is CASSPIRSAKGAQYF. CDR3 bases: TGTGCCAGCAGCCCAATCCGATCTGCTAAGGGGGCCCAGTACTTC.

The V and J genes are TRBV10-3 and TRBJ2-7, with a weak D call TRBD1 (6 bases). V lost 6 bases and J 2 bases, leaving 17 bases between the germline ends. Per the germline V gene, CDR1 is ENHRY and CDR2 is SYGVKD. This CDR3 is 15 amino acids long. CDR3 sequence: CAISQGLQGTYEQYF. The CDR3 bases are TGTGCCATCAGCCAGGGCTTACAGGGCACCTACGAGCAGTACTTC.

The chain employs TRBV7-8 and TRBJ1-2; weak D call: TRBD1 (5 bases). CDR1 is SGHVS, CDR2 FQNEAQ, per germline. Trimming shortened V by 5 bases and J by 6 bases, and 13 bases separated the two germline ends. The CDR3 has 13 amino acids. CDR3 DNA: TGTGCCAGCAGCCTCGGGACTCGGCATGGCTACACCTTC. This encodes CASSLGTRHGYTF.

The chain has TRBV4-1 and TRBJ1-4; D gene uncertain. Germline CDR1 reads MGHRA; CDR2 reads YSYEKL. Trimming stripped 3 bases from V and 11 bases from J, with 10 bases between. This CDR3 spans 12 amino acids. This chain's CDR3 is CASSQAVGKLFF. The CDR3 bases are TGCGCCAGCAGCCAGGCGGTGGGGAAACTGTTTTTT.

The rearrangement links TRBV10-3 to TRBJ2-1; 14 bases line up with TRBD2. The germline gives CDR1 ENHRY, CDR2 SYGVKD. The CDR3 loop spans 16 amino acids. With 5 bases clipped from V and 7 bases from J, the junction kept 7 bases outside the gene matches. CDR3 DNA: TGTGCCATCAGTCAAGGGACTAGCGGGAGTTTGAATGAGCAGTTCTTC. Translation gives CAISQGTSGSLNEQFF.

This chain links TRBV4-3 with TRBJ2-7; TRBD1 matches 8 bases. This CDR3 spans 14 amino acids. Germline trimming cut 4 bases from V and 7 bases from J; bases unmatched to any gene: 9. Per germline, CDR1 LGHNA and CDR2 YSLEER. The CDR3 loop is CASSRLTGAGEQYF. CDR3 bases: TGCGCCAGCAGCCGATTGACAGGGGCAGGGGAGCAGTACTTC.